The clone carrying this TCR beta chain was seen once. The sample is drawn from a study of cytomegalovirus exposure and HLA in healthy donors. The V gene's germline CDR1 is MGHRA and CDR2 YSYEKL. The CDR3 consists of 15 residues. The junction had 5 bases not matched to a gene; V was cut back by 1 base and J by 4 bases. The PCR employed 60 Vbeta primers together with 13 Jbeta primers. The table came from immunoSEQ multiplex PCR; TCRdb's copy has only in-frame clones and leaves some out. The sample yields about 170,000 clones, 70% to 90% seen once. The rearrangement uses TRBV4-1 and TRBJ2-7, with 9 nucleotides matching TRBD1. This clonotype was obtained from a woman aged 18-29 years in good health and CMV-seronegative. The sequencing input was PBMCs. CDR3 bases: TGCGCCAGCAGCCAAGTCGGGACAGGGACTTACGAGCAGTACTTC. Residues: CASSQVGTGTYEQYF.